This note documents a single T cell receptor beta chain sequence. Antigen unknown. Alongside a J-beta primer mix, a sample-barcoded 5' primer served in a second PCR lasting about 7 to 11 cycles. The template-switch adaptor, which had 12 random nucleotides, put a tag on each cDNA molecule. TCRdb re-called the 5' RACE reads with MiXCR, one entry per CDR3 protein. Of about 640,000 distinct CDR3 sequences in the sample, approximately 30% are singletons; the top ten hold approximately 14%. V lost 0 bases to trimming and J lost 2 bases, with 15 bases between them. This CDR3 spans 16 amino acids. The germline V gene encodes CDR1 DFQATT and CDR2 SNEGSKA (reference sequence). This specimen comes from a study of blood T cells in healthy people across ages. Study-wide findings and caveats: Donor CMV infection status was unknown, possibly confounding age-related changes in expanded clonotypes. TCR beta diversity, measured per million T cells, fell in a roughly linear way with age. Whereas aged donors had fewer naive CD4+ cells, long-lived donors had more of them and higher diversity.

The specimen was blood. The sequence was obtained from an elderly woman in good health. The chain combines TRBV20-1 with TRBJ2-3; no reliable D call. The CDR3, as DNA: TGCAGTGCTAGAGATGGTCCGGAAGGATTCACAGATACGCAGTATTTT. Its translation is CSARDGPEGFTDTQYF.